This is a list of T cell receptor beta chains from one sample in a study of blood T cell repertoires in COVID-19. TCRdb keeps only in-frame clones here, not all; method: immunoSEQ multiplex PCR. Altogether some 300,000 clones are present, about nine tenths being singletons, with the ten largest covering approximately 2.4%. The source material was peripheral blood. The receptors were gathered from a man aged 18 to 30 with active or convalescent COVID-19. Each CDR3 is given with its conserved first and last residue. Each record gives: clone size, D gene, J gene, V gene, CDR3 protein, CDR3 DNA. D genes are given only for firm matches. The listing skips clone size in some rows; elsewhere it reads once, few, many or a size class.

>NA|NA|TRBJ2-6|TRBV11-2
CASSSLGGSGANVLTF
TGTGCCAGCAGCTCCCTAGGGGGTTCTGGGGCCAACGTCCTGACTTTC
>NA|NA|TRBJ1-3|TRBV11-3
CASSRGTVKENTIYF
TGTGCCAGCAGCCGCGGGACGGTCAAGGAAAACACCATATATTTT
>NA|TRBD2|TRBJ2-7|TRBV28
CASRPPRGTSASYEQYF
TGTGCCAGCAGGCCTCCTAGAGGGACTAGTGCAAGCTACGAGCAGTACTTC
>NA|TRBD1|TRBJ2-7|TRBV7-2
CASSPGQGMYEQYF
TGTGCCAGCAGCCCAGGACAGGGGATGTACGAGCAGTACTTC
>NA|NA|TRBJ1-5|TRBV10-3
CAISKSQPQHF
TGTGCCATTTCTAAAAGCCAGCCCCAGCATTTT
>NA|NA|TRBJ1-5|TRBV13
CASSRSRDQPQHF
TGTGCCAGCAGCCGCTCTCGCGATCAGCCCCAGCATTTT
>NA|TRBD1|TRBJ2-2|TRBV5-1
CASSFMFGTEDTGELFF
TGCGCCAGCAGCTTTATGTTTGGGACAGAAGACACCGGGGAGCTGTTTTTT
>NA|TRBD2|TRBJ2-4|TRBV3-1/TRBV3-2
CASSQDFGGGRKNIQYF
TGTGCCAGCAGCCAAGATTTTGGCGGGGGGCGTAAAAACATTCAGTACTTC
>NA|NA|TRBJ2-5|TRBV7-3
CASSLRGQETQYF
TGTGCCAGCAGCTTAAGAGGTCAAGAGACCCAGTACTTC
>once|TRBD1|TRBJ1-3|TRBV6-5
CASSWTGGNTIYF
TGTGCCAGCAGTTGGACAGGTGGAAACACCATATATTTT
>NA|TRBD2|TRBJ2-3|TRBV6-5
CASSYSGTSGRYTQYF
TGTGCCAGCAGTTACTCCGGGACTAGCGGGAGATATACGCAGTATTTT
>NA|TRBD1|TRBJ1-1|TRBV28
CASSPRGQANTEAFF
TGTGCCAGCAGTCCTAGGGGACAGGCTAACACTGAAGCTTTCTTT
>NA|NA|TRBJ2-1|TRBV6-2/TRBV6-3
CASSWDRRGNEQFF
TGTGCCAGCAGTTGGGACAGGCGGGGGAATGAGCAGTTCTTC
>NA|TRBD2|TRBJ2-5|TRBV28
CASSTRTSGSIGETQYF
TGTGCCAGCAGTACCCGGACTAGCGGGAGTATCGGGGAGACCCAGTACTTC
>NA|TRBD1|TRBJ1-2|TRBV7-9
CASSLAADRVGYGYTF
TGTGCCAGCAGCTTAGCTGCGGACAGGGTCGGCTATGGCTACACCTTC
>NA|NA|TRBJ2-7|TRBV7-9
CASSRTVGYEQYF
TGTGCCAGCAGCCGGACAGTAGGTTACGAGCAGTACTTC
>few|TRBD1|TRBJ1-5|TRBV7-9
CASSPGGRGNQPQHF
TGTGCCAGCAGCCCAGGGGGGCGCGGTAATCAGCCCCAGCATTTT
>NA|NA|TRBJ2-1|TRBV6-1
CASSEKRLSHNEQFF
TGTGCCAGCAGTGAAAAAAGACTTTCTCACAATGAGCAGTTCTTC
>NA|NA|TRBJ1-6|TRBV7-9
CASSPPWGDNSPLHF
TGTGCCAGCAGCCCCCCTTGGGGGGATAATTCACCCCTCCACTTT
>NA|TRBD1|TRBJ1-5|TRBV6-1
CASSATGGTVNSNQPQHF
TGTGCCAGCAGTGCGACGGGAGGGACAGTCAATAGCAATCAGCCCCAGCATTTT
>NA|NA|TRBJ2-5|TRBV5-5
CASSLVGSGTRETQYF
TGTGCCAGCAGCTTGGTTGGCAGCGGTACTCGAGAGACCCAGTACTTC
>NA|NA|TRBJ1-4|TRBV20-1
CSASQGTREKLFF
TGCAGTGCTAGTCAGGGGACCCGCGAAAAACTGTTTTTT
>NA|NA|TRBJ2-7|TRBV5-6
CASSFLHEQYF
TGTGCCAGCAGCTTCCTACACGAGCAGTACTTC
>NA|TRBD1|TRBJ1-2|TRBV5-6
CASSPTGQFSGYTF
TGTGCCAGCAGCCCCACGGGACAGTTTAGCGGCTACACCTTC
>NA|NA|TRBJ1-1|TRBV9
CASSVGARGIGNLTEAFF
TGTGCCAGCAGCGTAGGAGCCAGGGGAATTGGTAACCTCACTGAAGCTTTCTTT
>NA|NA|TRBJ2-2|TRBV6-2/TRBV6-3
CASSYDTDTGELFF
TGTGCCAGCAGTTACGACACAGACACCGGGGAGCTGTTTTTT
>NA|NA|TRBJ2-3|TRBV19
CASSLRRGQGTDTQYF
TGTGCCAGTAGTCTACGGAGAGGGCAGGGCACAGATACGCAGTATTTT